One sample yielded the 14 T cell receptor beta chains listed below, sequenced in a study of CD8 T cells in Susac syndrome. Random hexamers primed reverse transcription of about 0.5 to 1 ug RNA. MiXCR, run by TCRdb on the immunoSEQ multiplex PCR reads, gives a single entry per CDR3 protein. The table records about 210,000 distinct CDR3 sequences, about 94% of them present only once. Sample: CD4+ T cells from PBMCs. These receptors came from a human donor with Susac syndrome.

The gene calls are TRBV6-5 and TRBJ2-4, with a tentative D call TRBD2 (5 bases). V lost 5 bases and J 1 base, leaving 9 bases between the germline ends. Germline-derived CDR1 and CDR2 are MNHEY and SVGAGI. The length of the CDR3 is 14 residues. CDR3 nucleotides: TGTGCCAGCAGTGACGGGGTCGCCAAAAACATTCAGTACTTC. The encoded protein is CASSDGVAKNIQYF.

The chain couples TRBV25-1 to TRBJ2-3; the match to TRBD1 covers 11 bases. Germline V lookup: CDR1 MGHDK, CDR2 SYGVNS. The CDR3 loop spans 17 amino acids. After removal of 1 base from V and 2 bases from J, the junction contained 5 bases not matched to a gene. The CDR3 DNA follows: TGTGCCAGCAGTGAATTTGGAGGACAGGGGGCCACAGATACGCAGTATTTT. Protein product: CASSEFGGQGATDTQYF.

This clonotype was observed a few times. This chain uses TRBV6-1 with TRBJ2-4; 9 bases align to TRBD1. The CDR3 is 12 residues long. J gave up 7 bases and V 7 bases, and 2 bases lay outside the gene matches. Per the germline V gene, CDR1 is MNHNS and CDR2 is SASEGT. CDR3 protein: CASTDRGNIQYF. The CDR3 DNA reads TGTGCCAGCACCGACAGGGGGAACATTCAGTACTTC.

V usage is TRBV7-9 and J usage is TRBJ2-3, with 10 bases that match TRBD2. Germline CDR1 is SEHNR and CDR2 is FQNEAQ (reference sequence). V gave up 6 bases and J gave up 2 bases; unmatched junction bases: 5. CDR3 length equals 15 residues. CDR3 loop: CASSSSGGLTDTQYF. The CDR3 DNA follows: TGTGCCAGCAGTTCTAGCGGGGGCCTCACAGATACGCAGTATTTT.

The rearrangement joins TRBV28 to TRBJ2-5; 14 bases match TRBD2. This CDR3 comprises 16 residues. V lost 4 bases and J lost 2; bases outside the gene matches: 3. Germline assignment: CDR1 MDHEN and CDR2 SYDVKM. CDR3: CASSSRTSGGQETQYF. In DNA form, the CDR3 reads TGTGCCAGCAGTTCCAGGACTAGCGGGGGGCAAGAGACCCAGTACTTC.

The chain has TRBV7-9 and TRBJ2-1; 8 positions match TRBD2. V lost 5 bases, J lost 5 bases, and 11 bases stayed unmatched. Per germline, CDR1 SEHNR and CDR2 FQNEAQ (reference sequence). CDR3 size: 16 residues. The CDR3 bases are TGTGCCAGCAGCCCTCAAGGGCGGGGGGCTGACAATGAGCAGTTCTTC. Its protein is CASSPQGRGADNEQFF.

V and J are TRBV15 and TRBJ1-1, with D hard to call. The CDR3 is made up of 14 amino acids. Germline V gene sequence: CDR1 LNHNV, CDR2 YYDKDF (reference sequence). The V end lost 1 base, the J end lost 5 bases, and 11 bases lay between the germline ends. In DNA, the CDR3 is TGTGCCACCAGCAGAGCCGGCCTATTTACTGAAGCTTTCTTT. This gives the protein CATSRAGLFTEAFF.

The chain combines TRBV5-1 with TRBJ2-1; tentatively, D is TRBD1 or TRBD2 (6 bases each). Trimming left V 0 bases short and J 5 bases short, with 12 bases between. In germline, CDR1 is SGHRS, CDR2 YFSETQ. This CDR3 is 15 amino acids long. The DNA for the CDR3 is TGCGCCAGCAGCTTGGAACAGGGACTGGACAATGAGCAGTTCTTC. It specifies CASSLEQGLDNEQFF.

The chain recombines TRBV5-1 with TRBJ2-1; D remains unclear. Between the trimmed V and J ends, which lost 0 bases and 4 bases, there was a span of 8 bases. The V gene's germline CDR1 is SGHRS and CDR2 YFSETQ. CDR3 size: 14 residues. CDR3 DNA sequence: TGCGCCAGCAGCTTGGAGCGACCGTACAATGAGCAGTTCTTC. It specifies CASSLERPYNEQFF.

The rearrangement uses TRBV20-1 and TRBJ1-5; 8 nucleotides agree with TRBD1. Germline CDR1 and CDR2: DFQATT and SNEGSKA (reference sequence). The CDR3 is made up of 15 amino acids. V shed 3 bases and J 4 bases; nucleotides not matched to a gene: 8. This chain's CDR3 is CSASQGADGNQPQHF. The CDR3 DNA reads TGCAGTGCTAGCCAGGGGGCGGACGGTAATCAGCCCCAGCATTTT.

The V gene is TRBV10-3, the J gene TRBJ2-3; D is possibly TRBD2 (5 bases). Germline CDR1 reads ENHRY; CDR2 reads SYGVKD. Trimming stripped 2 bases from V and 1 base from J, with 19 bases between. This CDR3 region has 18 residues. The CDR3 sequence is CAISEPFVRDGGTDTQYF. CDR3 nucleotide sequence: TGTGCCATCAGTGAGCCCTTTGTGAGGGATGGAGGCACAGATACGCAGTATTTT.

The CDR3 DNA reads as TGCGCCAGCAGCTTGGATGGGACGGACTCCTACGAGCAGTACTTC. Translation gives CASSLDGTDSYEQYF. V and J are TRBV5-1 and TRBJ2-7; D assignment may be TRBD1 or TRBD2 (5 bases each). The CDR3 is 15 residues long. V was shortened by 0 bases and J by 0 bases, with 10 bases between the two germline ends. From germline, CDR1 is SGHRS and CDR2 YFSETQ.

This chain links TRBV6-2 or TRBV6-3 with TRBJ1-1; no clear D. The CDR3 sequence is 14 residues long. V lost 3 bases to trimming and J lost 3 bases, with 11 bases between them. The germline V gene has CDR1 MNHEY and CDR2 SVGEGT. CDR3 sequence: CASSYTSSDTEAFF. In nucleotides, the CDR3 is TGTGCCAGCAGTTATACCAGCTCGGACACTGAAGCTTTCTTT.

The chain joins TRBV9 to TRBJ2-1; D remains ambiguous. The V gene's germline CDR1 is SGDLS and CDR2 YYNGEE. V was clipped by 2 bases and J by 6 bases, with 18 bases between them. The CDR3 has 16 amino acids. In DNA, the CDR3 is TGTGCCAGCAGCGTTGGCAGCCTGGTTTCGGGCAATGAGCAGTTCTTC. Its translation is CASSVGSLVSGNEQFF.